The source of this TCR beta chain is a study of CD8 T cells in Susac syndrome (dated by TCRdb to the late 2010s). In terms of the full investigation: Repertoire sequencing was used to test whether CD8+ T cell activation and differentiation in Susac syndrome was antigen driven. The paper as a whole reports these results and caveats: The number of individuals in the TCR sequencing and HLA analysis was acknowledged as relatively small.

On this clonotype: No antigen is known for it. The record has no base qualities; no much larger clone is one base away.

Peripheral blood CD8+ and CD4+ T cells from healthy donors, Susac syndrome patients and multiple sclerosis patients were profiled by high-throughput TCR beta sequencing. The healthy donors served as controls matched for age and sex. Bulk CD8+ and CD4+ T cells were purified by magnetic negative isolation, whereas CD8+ TEMRA cells were enriched by FACS. Blood was collected in EDTA tubes and processed within 24 hours, with PBMCs isolated through density gradient centrifugation. PBMCs intended for TCR sequencing were cryopreserved in liquid nitrogen and thawed later in a water bath at 37 degrees C. A purity of at least 90% was achieved for sorted or isolated CD4+, CD8+ and CD8+ TEMRA cells. V is pruned by 2 bases and J by 2 bases, leaving 7 bases of the junction without a gene match. Reading from cysteine to phenylalanine, the CDR3 counts 15 amino acids. The sequence is cut down to CDR3 DNA, 45 bases in frame from base 1. The germline V gene specifies SGHRS as CDR1 and YFSETQ as CDR2.

RNA was extracted with the RNeasy kit and about 0.5 to 1 ug was reverse transcribed using random hexamers. The immunoSEQ multiplex PCR assay, which covers 54 Vbeta and 13 Jbeta segments, was used to amplify TCR beta CDR3 regions. Bias from PCR amplification was corrected by using a synthetic template baseline for primer optimization and for computational correction. On the study's bioinformatics: Reads were assigned to V, D and J genes according to IMGT and analyzed in immunoSEQ Analyzer, with only productive sequences retained. Clonality was computed as one minus Shannon entropy normalized by log2 of the number of productive unique sequences. For each patient and control, public and private clones were evaluated among the 100 most prevalent clones. Clones were defined as Susac-specific if absent from the healthy and MS cohorts, from some 1,000 published viral clones and from other ImmuneACCESS disease sequences. In-frame beta chains were kept once TCRdb had trimmed the public reads at Q25 with fastp and called clones with MiXCR. For every CDR3 protein sequence, its rows merge into one entry that carries the most common genes and DNA. V and J calls and clone size were set by TCRdb, not the authors. The sample table holds roughly 130,000 distinct CDR3 sequences, of which over 90% were seen once. The ten largest clones represent roughly 0.11% of the sample.

This clonotype was sampled from a human donor in good health. Sequencing input: CD4+ T cells from PBMCs. The chain is encoded by TRBV5-1 joined to TRBJ2-7; TRBD1 agrees with 7 junctional bases. The DNA sequence follows: TGCGCCAGCAGCTTCTGGACAGGACAGACCTACGAGCAGTACTTC. Protein translation: CASSFWTGQTYEQYF.